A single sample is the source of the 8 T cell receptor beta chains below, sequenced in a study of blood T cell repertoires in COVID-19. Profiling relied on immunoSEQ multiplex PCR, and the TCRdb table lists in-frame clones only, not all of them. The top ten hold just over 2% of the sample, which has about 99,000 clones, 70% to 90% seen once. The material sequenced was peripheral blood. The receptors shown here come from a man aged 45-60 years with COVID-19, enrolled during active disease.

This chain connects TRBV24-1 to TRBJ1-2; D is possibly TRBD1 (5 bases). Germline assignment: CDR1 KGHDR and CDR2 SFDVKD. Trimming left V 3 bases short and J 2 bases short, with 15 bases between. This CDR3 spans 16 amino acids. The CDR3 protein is CATSDSKTDPNYGYTF. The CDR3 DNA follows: TGTGCCACCAGTGATAGCAAGACAGACCCCAACTATGGCTACACCTTC.

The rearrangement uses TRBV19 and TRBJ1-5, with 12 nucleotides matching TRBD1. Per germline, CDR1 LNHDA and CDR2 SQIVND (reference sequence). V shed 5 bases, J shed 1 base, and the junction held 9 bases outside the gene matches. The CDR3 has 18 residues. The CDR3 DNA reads TGTGCCAGTAGTGCCGGGACAGGGGGCATGAGGAGCAATCAGCCCCAGCATTTT. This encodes CASSAGTGGMRSNQPQHF. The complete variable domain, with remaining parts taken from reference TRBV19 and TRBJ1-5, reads DGGITQSPKYLFRKEGQNVTLSCEQNLNHDAMYWYRQDPGQGLRLIYYSQIVNDFQKGDIAEGYSVSREKKESFPLTVTSAQKNPTAFYLCASSAGTGGMRSNQPQHFGDGTRLSIL.

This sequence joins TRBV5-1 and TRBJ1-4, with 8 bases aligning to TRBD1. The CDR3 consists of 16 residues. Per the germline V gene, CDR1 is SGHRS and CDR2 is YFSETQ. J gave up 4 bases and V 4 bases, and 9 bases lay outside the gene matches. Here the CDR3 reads CASSALTGGFNEKLFF. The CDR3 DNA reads TGCGCCAGCAGCGCATTAACAGGGGGATTTAATGAAAAACTGTTTTTT.

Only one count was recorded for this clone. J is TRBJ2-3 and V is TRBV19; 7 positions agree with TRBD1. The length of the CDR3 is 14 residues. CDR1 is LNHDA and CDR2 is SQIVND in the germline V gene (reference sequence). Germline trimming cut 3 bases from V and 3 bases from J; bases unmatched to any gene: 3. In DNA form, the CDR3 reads TGTGCCAGTAGTATCCCGGGACAGACAGATACGCAGTATTTT. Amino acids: CASSIPGQTDTQYF.

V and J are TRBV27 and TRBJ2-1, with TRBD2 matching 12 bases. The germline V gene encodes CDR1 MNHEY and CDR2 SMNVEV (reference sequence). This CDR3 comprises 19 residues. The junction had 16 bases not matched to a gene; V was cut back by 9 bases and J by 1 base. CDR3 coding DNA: TGTGCCAGTATTTTACCCTCTAGCGGGGGGGCCAGGTCCTACAATGAGCAGTTCTTC. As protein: CASILPSSGGARSYNEQFF.

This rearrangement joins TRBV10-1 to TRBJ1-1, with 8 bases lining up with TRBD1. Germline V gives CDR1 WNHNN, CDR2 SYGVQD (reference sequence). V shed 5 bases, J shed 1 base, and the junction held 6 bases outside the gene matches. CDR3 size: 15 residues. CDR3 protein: CASSPQGAGNTEAFF. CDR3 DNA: TGCGCCAGCAGTCCCCAGGGGGCGGGGAACACTGAAGCTTTCTTT.

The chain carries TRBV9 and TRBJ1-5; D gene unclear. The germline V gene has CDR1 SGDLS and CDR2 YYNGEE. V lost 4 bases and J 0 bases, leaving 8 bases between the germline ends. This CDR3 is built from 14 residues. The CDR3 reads CASSRTDSNQPQHF. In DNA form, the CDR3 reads TGTGCCAGCAGCCGAACAGATAGCAATCAGCCCCAGCATTTT.

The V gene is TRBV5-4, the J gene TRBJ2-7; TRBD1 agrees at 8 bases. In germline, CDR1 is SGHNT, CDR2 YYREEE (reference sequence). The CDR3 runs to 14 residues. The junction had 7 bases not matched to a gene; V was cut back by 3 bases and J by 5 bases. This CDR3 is CASSSEATGDEQYF. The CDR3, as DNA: TGTGCCAGCAGCTCCGAGGCGACAGGGGACGAGCAGTACTTC.